The rows below give T cell receptor beta chains drawn from one sample of a study of blood T cells in healthy people across ages. TCRdb re-called the 5' RACE reads through MiXCR, storing one row per CDR3 protein. This sample yields around 1,000,000 distinct CDR3 sequences, of which approximately 25% are seen a single time; about 0.8% belongs to the top ten. These data also featured in a second study, about T cells of mothers and their children.

Sequencing was carried out using blood. These receptors were collected from a girl between 2 and 10 years old in good health. Both conserved end residues are part of each CDR3. A D gene is named only where the DNA matches it firmly. Size is stated for part of the rows, as once, few or many counts, or as a class when the clone is expanded.

d_gene,v_gene,j_gene,abundance,CDR3nt,CDR3aa
TRBD1,TRBV20-1,TRBJ1-2,-,TGCAGTGCCCCGGGACAGGGCTCGTTTGACTATGGCTACACCTTC,CSAPGQGSFDYGYTF
-,TRBV5-1,TRBJ2-5,many,TGCGCCAGCAGCTTGGCCAGTGGTCGGGAGACCCAGTACTTC,CASSLASGRETQYF
-,TRBV29-1,TRBJ2-7,-,TGCAGCGTTGAAATGGACCTACAACCTTACGAGCAGTACTTC,CSVEMDLQPYEQYF
TRBD1,TRBV7-8,TRBJ2-7,few,TGTGCCAGCAGCTTAGTAGGACAGGGTCCCTACGAGCAGTACTTC,CASSLVGQGPYEQYF
-,TRBV4-1,TRBJ2-1,few,TGCGCCAGCAGCCATAGGAGAAATGAGCAGTTCTTC,CASSHRRNEQFF
-,TRBV12-3/TRBV12-4,TRBJ2-1,-,TGTGCCAGCAGATCCTCTGTTCGTCCGGAGCAGTTCTTC,CASRSSVRPEQFF
TRBD2,TRBV20-1,TRBJ2-5,few,TGCAGTGCTAGGGGTAGCGGGAGCAAAAAAGAGACCCAGTACTTC,CSARGSGSKKETQYF
TRBD1,TRBV18,TRBJ2-1,-,TGTGCCAGCTCACCTGAGGGGGCGGGCTACAATGAGCAGTTCTTC,CASSPEGAGYNEQFF
-,TRBV28,TRBJ2-1,-,TGTGCCAGCAGTGATGGCGCTGGTGAGCAGTTCTTC,CASSDGAGEQFF
-,TRBV12-3/TRBV12-4,TRBJ2-7,many,TGTGCCAGCAGTTTAACCACCTACGAGCAGTACTTC,CASSLTTYEQYF
-,TRBV7-2,TRBJ1-1,-,TGTGCCAGCGCACCCGGGACAATCACTGAAGCTTTCTTT,CASAPGTITEAFF
TRBD2,TRBV27,TRBJ2-1,few,TGTGCCAGCAGTTTAACCCCGGGACTAGCCTCAGATGAGCAGTTCTTC,CASSLTPGLASDEQFF
-,TRBV5-5,TRBJ2-1,-,TGTGCCAGCAGCCTCAACTGGAATGAGCAGTTCTTC,CASSLNWNEQFF
-,TRBV5-1,TRBJ1-1,-,TGCGCCAGCAGCTCGGGTACGGCGAACACTGAAGCTTTCTTT,CASSSGTANTEAFF
TRBD1,TRBV29-1,TRBJ1-3,few,TGCAGCGCCCCGACAGGGCCAGGAAACACCATATATTTT,CSAPTGPGNTIYF
-,TRBV19,TRBJ1-4,few,TGTGCCAGTTCGAGGGGACATGAAAAACTGTTTTTT,CASSRGHEKLFF
-,TRBV14,TRBJ2-1,few,TGTGCCAGCAGCCAAGATCGCTGGAGCTCCTACAATGAGCAGTTCTTC,CASSQDRWSSYNEQFF
-,TRBV29-1,TRBJ2-2,few,TGCAGCGTTGCCAGGAAGAACACCGGGGAGCTGTTTTTT,CSVARKNTGELFF